This entry lists 16 T cell receptor beta chains sequenced from one sample in a study of blood T cell repertoires in COVID-19. The table came from immunoSEQ multiplex PCR; TCRdb's copy has only in-frame clones and leaves some out. The data contain over 70,000 clones, around 76% of them singletons. The sequencing input was peripheral blood. The source is a man between 70 and 80 years old with active or convalescent COVID-19.

The rearrangement joins TRBV12-5 to TRBJ2-7, with unresolved D. The CDR3 runs to 14 residues. V was cut by 2 bases and J by 1 base, with 9 bases left in between. Germline CDR1 LGHNT, CDR2 FRNRAP. This CDR3 reads CASGLWAASYEQYF. Written as DNA, the CDR3 is TGTGCTAGTGGTTTGTGGGCAGCTTCCTACGAGCAGTACTTC.

The V gene is TRBV24-1, the J gene TRBJ2-5, with TRBD1 identical over 8 bases. The germline CDR1 and CDR2 sequences are KGHDR and SFDVKD. The length of the CDR3 is 13 residues. V dropped 4 bases and J dropped 10; count of bases not matched to a gene: 7. The CDR3 nucleotides are TGTGCCACCAGTGACCCACCCGGACAGGGCCAGTACTTC. Residues: CATSDPPGQGQYF.

The CDR3 DNA reads as TGTGCCACCCGGGGGTTACACAATGAGCAGTTCTTC. Translated, it gives CATRGLHNEQFF. The chain couples TRBV2 to TRBJ2-1; perhaps TRBD2 as D (6 bases). Trimming removed 10 bases from V and 5 bases from J, with 12 bases in between. The CDR3 runs to 12 residues. Looked up from germline, CDR1 is SNHLY and CDR2 is FYNNEI.

The chain uses TRBV29-1 and TRBJ2-7, with D tentatively TRBD2 (5 bases). The germline V and J ends were trimmed by 2 bases and 1 base, with 15 bases remaining between them. Germline V CDR1 and CDR2: SQVTM, ANQGSEA. The CDR3 spans 15 residues. This CDR3 reads CSVETRVGKSYEQYF. As DNA, the CDR3 is TGCAGCGTTGAAACTAGGGTAGGGAAATCCTACGAGCAGTACTTC.

The rearrangement joins TRBV7-8 to TRBJ2-5; D is possibly TRBD1 (5 bases). CDR3 size: 15 residues. Germline V lookup: CDR1 SGHVS, CDR2 FQNEAQ. V was pared by 4 bases and J by 5 bases, with 17 bases between. This chain's CDR3 is CASSSGAWTTETQYF. In nucleotides, the CDR3 is TGTGCCAGCAGCTCTGGGGCTTGGACCACGGAGACCCAGTACTTC.

V and J are TRBV7-9 and TRBJ2-5, with TRBD2 matching 10 bases. V gave up 4 bases and J gave up 10 bases; unmatched junction bases: 6. Germline V lookup: CDR1 SEHNR, CDR2 FQNEAQ (reference sequence). This CDR3 has 13 residues. The CDR3 DNA reads TGTGCCAGCAGCTCGGCTAGCGGGGGAGACCAGTACTTC. Amino acid sequence: CASSSASGGDQYF.

The chain links TRBV7-9 to TRBJ2-5; 9 bases are a match to TRBD2. Germline trimming cut 4 bases from V and 2 bases from J; bases unmatched to any gene: 2. The CDR3 runs 14 residues. Germline V gene data show CDR1 as SEHNR and CDR2 as FQNEAQ (reference sequence). The CDR3 sequence: CASSYSGGQETQYF. The DNA of the CDR3 is TGTGCCAGCAGCTATAGCGGGGGTCAAGAGACCCAGTACTTC.

The chain carries TRBV2 and TRBJ2-3, with TRBD2 matching 7 bases. The V segment lost 8 bases and the J segment 4 bases; nucleotides outside the gene matches: 15. CDR3 size: 16 residues. Germline values: CDR1 SNHLY, CDR2 FYNNEI. CDR3 DNA: TGTGCCAGCGGGGACTTAGGAAGGGGAGGGGCAGATACGCAGTATTTT. Translating gives CASGDLGRGGADTQYF.

The chain links TRBV7-2 to TRBJ2-1, with D unclear. The CDR3 consists of 16 residues. Germline CDR1 and CDR2: SGHTA and FQGNSA. The V gene lost 2 bases and the J gene lost 7 bases, with 18 bases spanning the gap. CDR3 loop: CASSLSSSLGVNEQFF. The CDR3 bases are TGTGCCAGCAGCTTAAGCTCTTCCCTTGGTGTAAATGAGCAGTTCTTC.

This chain uses TRBV4-1 with TRBJ2-5; 9 nucleotides agree with TRBD2. V gave up 0 bases and J gave up 4 bases; unmatched junction bases: 12. The CDR3 runs 18 residues. The germline CDR1 and CDR2 sequences are MGHRA and YSYEKL. Written as DNA, the CDR3 is TGCGCCAGCAGCCAAGATGGGGAACGAGCGGGGGGAAGAGAGACCCAGTACTTC. Translating it yields CASSQDGERAGGRETQYF.

The chain links TRBV20-1 to TRBJ2-7; D unclear. In germline, CDR1 is DFQATT, CDR2 SNEGSKA (reference sequence). This CDR3 comprises 11 residues. The CDR3 loop is CSLYRRNEQYF. The DNA of the CDR3 is TGCAGCCTGTACAGACGGAACGAGCAGTACTTC.

The chain recombines TRBV20-1 with TRBJ1-2; tentatively, D is TRBD1 (6 bases). The CDR3 covers 11 residues. Germline CDR1 and CDR2: DFQATT and SNEGSKA (reference sequence). CDR3 in DNA: TGCAGCGTGGACAGATTCTATGGCTACACCTTC. This gives the protein CSVDRFYGYTF.

This sequence joins TRBV28 and TRBJ1-2, with 7 bases lining up with TRBD1. The germline CDR1 and CDR2 sequences are MDHEN and SYDVKM. The CDR3 length is 17 residues. V gave up 5 bases and J gave up 0 bases; unmatched junction bases: 12. The CDR3: CASSLMPGQSANYGYTF. DNA for the CDR3: TGTGCCAGCAGTCTCATGCCGGGACAGTCCGCTAACTATGGCTACACCTTC.

CDR3 loop: CASSVTSGGTDTQYF. CDR3 bases: TGCGCCAGCAGTGTGACTAGCGGGGGCACAGATACGCAGTATTTT. The chain links TRBV10-1 to TRBJ2-3; 11 nucleotides agree with TRBD2. After removal of 4 bases from V and 1 base from J, the junction contained 1 base not matched to a gene. The CDR3 spans 15 residues. Germline CDR1 WNHNN, CDR2 SYGVQD (reference sequence).

The CDR3 spells CASSEWGAGNTIYF. The CDR3 bases are TGTGCCAGCAGTGAATGGGGAGCTGGAAACACCATATATTTT. This chain uses TRBV2 with TRBJ1-3; D gene uncertain. This CDR3 has 14 residues. The germline CDR1 and CDR2 sequences are SNHLY and FYNNEI. Trimming took off 2 bases at V and 2 bases at J, with 7 bases between the two ends.

This rearrangement joins TRBV28 to TRBJ1-2; D remains unclear. Trimming stripped 2 bases from V and 0 bases from J, with 7 bases between. The CDR3 covers 14 residues. Germline V gives CDR1 MDHEN, CDR2 SYDVKM. CDR3 loop: CASSLTGSNYGYTF. In DNA, the CDR3 is TGTGCCAGCAGTTTAACGGGGTCTAACTATGGCTACACCTTC.